This entry is about one T cell receptor (beta chain). Original processing methods: For nucleated cells, counts were estimated from reference gene primer amplification. Clones were sequenced by immunoSEQ multiplex PCR, and TCRdb holds only the in-frame ones, with some missing. D and trimming come from the DNA, and the V and J calls and clone size come from that table. The data hold more than 100,000 clones, with roughly 77% observed a single time. This sample is part of a study of blood T cell repertoires in COVID-19. The wider study: From the United States, Italy and Spain came samples of acute and convalescent COVID-19. In each case, the material was cDNA or gDNA derived from T cells, B-cell-depleted T cells, or PBMCs.

This CDR3 is built from 16 residues. V lost 4 bases, J lost 1 base, and 11 bases lay in between. Germline assignment: CDR1 SNHLY and CDR2 FYNNEI. The chain recombines TRBV2 with TRBJ1-6; possible D gene TRBD1, 5 bases. This clonotype originated in a man aged 55 to 69 with active or convalescent COVID-19. The sequenced sample was peripheral blood. The CDR3 is CASSAHGGSYNSPLHF. The CDR3 coding sequence is TGTGCCAGCAGTGCCCACGGGGGTTCCTATAATTCACCCCTCCACTTT.